This record covers a single TCR beta chain. TCRdb reanalysed the PCR reads using MiXCR and keeps one entry per CDR3 protein. The sample has fewer than 20,000 distinct CDR3 sequences; around two fifths are singletons. The data derive from a study of immune characterization of retroperitoneal liposarcoma. V was cut by 0 bases and J by 13 bases, with 16 bases left in between. Germline V gives CDR1 MNHEY, CDR2 SVGAGI. The CDR3 has 14 amino acids. This TCR derives from a male donor with retroperitoneal liposarcoma. Sequencing was performed on blood. The chain links TRBV6-5 to TRBJ2-4; tentative D call: TRBD2 (5 bases). This CDR3 reads CASSYSRRSHEQYF. CDR3 DNA: TGTGCCAGCAGTTACTCGCGGAGGTCCCATGAGCAGTACTTC.